This T cell receptor beta chain was recovered during a study of tumor and adjacent non-tumor tissue in lung cancer. Study as a whole: Histology: about 13 adenocarcinoma, 2 squamous cell carcinoma, 1 small cell lung cancer. Findings and caveats of the study: Compared with tumor, normal lung showed significantly lower TCR diversity. Normal lung showed higher cumulative top 100 clone frequency than tumor.

A modified ARM-PCR protocol with three rounds of nested PCR amplified TCRbeta. TCRdb independently ran MiXCR on the multiplex PCR reads; one entry per CDR3 protein. The sample shows approximately 76,000 distinct CDR3 sequences, around 70% of them seen only once. The template was RNA from unsorted bulk tissue. This clonotype was detected many times. As yet, its antigen is unknown. The length of the CDR3 is 16 residues. V was trimmed by 5 bases and J by 8 bases, leaving 22 bases between them. CDR1 and CDR2 from the germline V gene are MDHEN and SYDVKM. The gene calls are TRBV28 and TRBJ2-4; tentatively, D is TRBD1 or TRBD2 (5 bases each). This TCR came from a woman in her 70s with non-small cell lung cancer. Sequencing was performed on lung tumor tissue. CDR3 sequence: CASSVPGPRSWDIQYF. Written as DNA, the CDR3 is TGTGCCAGCAGTGTCCCGGGGCCTCGCTCGTGGGACATTCAGTACTTC. The full variable domain, rest sourced from reference TRBV28 and TRBJ2-4, is DVKVTQSSRYLVKRTGEKVFLECVQDMDHENMFWYRQDPGLGLRLIYFSYDVKMKEKGDIPEGYSVSREKKERFSLILESASTNQTSMYLCASSVPGPRSWDIQYFGAGTRLSVL.